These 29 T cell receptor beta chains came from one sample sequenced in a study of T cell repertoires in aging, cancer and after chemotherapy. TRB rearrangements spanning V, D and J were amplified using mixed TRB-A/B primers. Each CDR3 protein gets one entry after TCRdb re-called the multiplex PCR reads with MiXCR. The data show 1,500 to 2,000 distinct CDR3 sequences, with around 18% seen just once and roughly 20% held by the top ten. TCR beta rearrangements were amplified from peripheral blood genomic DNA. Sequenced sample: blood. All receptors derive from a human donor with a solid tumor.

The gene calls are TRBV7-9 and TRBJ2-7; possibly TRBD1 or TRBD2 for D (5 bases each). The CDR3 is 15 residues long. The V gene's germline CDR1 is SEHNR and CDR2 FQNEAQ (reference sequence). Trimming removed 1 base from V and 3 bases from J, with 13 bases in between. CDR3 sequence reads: CASSLGGSPVYEQYF. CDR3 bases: TGTGCCAGCAGCTTAGGGGGGTCACCCGTCTACGAGCAGTACTTC.

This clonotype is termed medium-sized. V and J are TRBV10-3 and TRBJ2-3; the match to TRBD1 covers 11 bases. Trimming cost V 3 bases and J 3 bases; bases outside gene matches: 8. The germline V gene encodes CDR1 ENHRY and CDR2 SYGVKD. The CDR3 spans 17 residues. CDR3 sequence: CAISEGRGDRGTDTQYF. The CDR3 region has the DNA TGTGCCATCAGTGAAGGACGCGGGGACAGGGGGACAGATACGCAGTATTTT.

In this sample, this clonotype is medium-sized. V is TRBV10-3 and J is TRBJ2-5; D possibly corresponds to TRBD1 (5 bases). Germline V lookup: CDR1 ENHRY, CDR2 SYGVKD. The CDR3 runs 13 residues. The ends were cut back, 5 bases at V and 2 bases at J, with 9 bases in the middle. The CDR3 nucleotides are TGTGCCATCAGTTGGGGCCCTCAAGAGACCCAGTACTTC. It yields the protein CAISWGPQETQYF.

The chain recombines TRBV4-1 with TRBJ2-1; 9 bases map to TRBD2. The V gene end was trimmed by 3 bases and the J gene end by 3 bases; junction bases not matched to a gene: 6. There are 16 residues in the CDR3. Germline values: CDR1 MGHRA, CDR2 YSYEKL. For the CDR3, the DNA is TGCGCCAGCAGCCAGTTAGCGGGGGAAATCTACAATGAGCAGTTCTTC. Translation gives CASSQLAGEIYNEQFF.

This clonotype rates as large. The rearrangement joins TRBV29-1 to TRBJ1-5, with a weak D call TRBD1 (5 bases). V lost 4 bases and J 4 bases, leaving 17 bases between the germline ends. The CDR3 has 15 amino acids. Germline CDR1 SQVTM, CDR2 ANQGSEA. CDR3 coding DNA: TGCAGCGTTGGGGACGGTTTAAGTGGAAATCAGCCCCAGCATTTT. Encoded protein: CSVGDGLSGNQPQHF. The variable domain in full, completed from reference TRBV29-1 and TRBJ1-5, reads SAVISQKPSRDICQRGTSLTIQCQVDSQVTMMFWYRQQPGQSLTLIATANQGSEATYESGFVIDKFPISRPNLTFSTLTVSNMSPEDSSIYLCSVGDGLSGNQPQHFGDGTRLSIL.

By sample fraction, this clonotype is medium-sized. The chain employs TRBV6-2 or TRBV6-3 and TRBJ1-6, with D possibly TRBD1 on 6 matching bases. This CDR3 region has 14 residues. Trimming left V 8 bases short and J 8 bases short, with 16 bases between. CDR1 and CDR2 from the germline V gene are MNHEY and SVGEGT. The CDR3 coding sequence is TGTGCCAGCTTTAGGGGGAAGGATTATTCACCCCTCCACTTT. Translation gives CASFRGKDYSPLHF.

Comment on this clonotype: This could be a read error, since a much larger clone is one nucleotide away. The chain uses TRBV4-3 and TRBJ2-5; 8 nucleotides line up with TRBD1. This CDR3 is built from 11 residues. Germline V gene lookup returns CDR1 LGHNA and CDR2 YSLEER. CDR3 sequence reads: CASSGQGFPPF. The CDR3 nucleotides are TGCGCCAGCAGCGGACAGGGTTTCCCGCCCTTC.

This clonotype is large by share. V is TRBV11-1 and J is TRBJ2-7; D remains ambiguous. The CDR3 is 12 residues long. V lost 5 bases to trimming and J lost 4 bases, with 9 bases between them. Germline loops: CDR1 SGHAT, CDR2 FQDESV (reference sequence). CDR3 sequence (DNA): TGTGCCAGCAGCCCCCGTGGTTACGAGCAGTACTTC. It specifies CASSPRGYEQYF.

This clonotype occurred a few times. The CDR3 DNA reads TGTGCCAGCAGCTTAGGGGTGGGGTCTAGCAATCAGCCCCAGCATTTT. Encoded protein: CASSLGVGSSNQPQHF. This chain links TRBV7-9 with TRBJ1-5; D is unresolved. Germline V lookup: CDR1 SEHNR, CDR2 FQNEAQ (reference sequence). CDR3 length: 16 residues. V was shortened by 1 base and J by 0 bases, with 10 bases between the two germline ends.

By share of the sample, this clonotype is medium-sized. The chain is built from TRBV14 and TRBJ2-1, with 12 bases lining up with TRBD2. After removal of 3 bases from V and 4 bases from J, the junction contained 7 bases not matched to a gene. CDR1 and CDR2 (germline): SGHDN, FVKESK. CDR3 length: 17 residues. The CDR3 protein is CASSHRSGLAGYNEQFF. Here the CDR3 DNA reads TGTGCCAGCAGCCATCGCTCGGGACTAGCGGGTTACAATGAGCAGTTCTTC.

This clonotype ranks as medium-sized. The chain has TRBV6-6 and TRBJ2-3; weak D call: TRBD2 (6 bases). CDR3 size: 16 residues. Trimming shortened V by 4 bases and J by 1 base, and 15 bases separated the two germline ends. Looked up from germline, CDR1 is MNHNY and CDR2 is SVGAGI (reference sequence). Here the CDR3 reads CASSSRRERGTDTQYF. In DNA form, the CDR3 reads TGTGCCAGCAGTTCACGCCGGGAGAGGGGCACAGATACGCAGTATTTT.

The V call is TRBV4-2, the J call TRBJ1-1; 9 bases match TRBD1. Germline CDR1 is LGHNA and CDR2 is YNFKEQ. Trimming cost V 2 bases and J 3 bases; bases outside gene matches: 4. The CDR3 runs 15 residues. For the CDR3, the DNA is TGTGCCAGCAGCCAACGGGGACAGGGCGACACTGAAGCTTTCTTT. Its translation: CASSQRGQGDTEAFF.

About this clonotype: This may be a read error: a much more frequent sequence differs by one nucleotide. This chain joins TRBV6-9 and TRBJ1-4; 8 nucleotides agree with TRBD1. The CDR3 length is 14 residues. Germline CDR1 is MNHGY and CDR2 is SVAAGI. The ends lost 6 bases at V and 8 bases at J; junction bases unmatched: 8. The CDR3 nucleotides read TGTGCCAGCAGACAGGGGGTATATTGGGAAAAACTGTTTTTT. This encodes CASRQGVYWEKLFF.

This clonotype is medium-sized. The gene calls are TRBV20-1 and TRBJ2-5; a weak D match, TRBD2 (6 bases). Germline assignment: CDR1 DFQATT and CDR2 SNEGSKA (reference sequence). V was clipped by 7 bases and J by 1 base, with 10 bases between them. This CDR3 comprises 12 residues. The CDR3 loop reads CSVTAGQETQYF. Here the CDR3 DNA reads TGCAGTGTAACAGCGGGCCAAGAGACCCAGTACTTC.

CDR3 amino acids: CASRVPTGTGKEKLFF. In DNA form, the CDR3 reads TGTGCCAGCAGGGTCCCAACCGGGACAGGGAAAGAAAAACTGTTTTTT. The chain has TRBV28 and TRBJ1-4; TRBD1 matches at 9 bases. V trimming: 6 bases; J trimming: 8 bases; junction bases outside the gene matches: 13. The CDR3 extends over 16 amino acids. CDR1 and CDR2 (germline): MDHEN, SYDVKM.

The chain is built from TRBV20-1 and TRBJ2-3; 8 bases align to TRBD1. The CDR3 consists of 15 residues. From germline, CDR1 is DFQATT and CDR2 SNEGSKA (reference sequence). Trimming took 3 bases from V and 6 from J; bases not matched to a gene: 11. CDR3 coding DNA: TGCAGTGCTAGCCTTGGGCAGGGGGCGTCGGATACGCAGTATTTT. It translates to CSASLGQGASDTQYF.

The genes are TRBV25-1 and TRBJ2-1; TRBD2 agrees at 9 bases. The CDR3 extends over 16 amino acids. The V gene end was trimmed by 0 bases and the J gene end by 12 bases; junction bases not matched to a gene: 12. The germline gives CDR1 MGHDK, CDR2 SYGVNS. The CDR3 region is CASSEYRSGGPGGQFF. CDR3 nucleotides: TGTGCCAGCAGTGAATATCGCAGCGGGGGGCCAGGTGGGCAGTTCTTC.

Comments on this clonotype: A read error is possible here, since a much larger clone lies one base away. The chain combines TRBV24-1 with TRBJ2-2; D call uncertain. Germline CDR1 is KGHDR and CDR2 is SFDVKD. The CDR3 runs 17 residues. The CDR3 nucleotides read TGTGCCACCAGTGTTTTGGGTACCCAACCGACCACCGGGGAGCTGTTTTTT. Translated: CATSVLGTQPTTGELFF.

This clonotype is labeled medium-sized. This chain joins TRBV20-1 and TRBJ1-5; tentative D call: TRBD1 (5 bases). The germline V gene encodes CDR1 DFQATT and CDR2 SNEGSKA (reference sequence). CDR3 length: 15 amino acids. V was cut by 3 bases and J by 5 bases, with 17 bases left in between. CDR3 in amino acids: CSASPPQLGDQPQHF. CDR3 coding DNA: TGCAGTGCTAGCCCGCCACAACTAGGGGATCAGCCCCAGCATTTT.

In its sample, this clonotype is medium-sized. The CDR3 DNA follows: TGTGCCAGTAGGCAGACAGGGGACCATAGCAATCAGCCCCAGCATTTT. Translating it yields CASRQTGDHSNQPQHF. The J gene is TRBJ1-5, the V gene TRBV19; 8 nucleotides align to TRBD1. CDR3 size: 16 residues. V shed 6 bases, J shed 0 bases, and the junction held 7 bases outside the gene matches. Germline V gives CDR1 LNHDA, CDR2 SQIVND (reference sequence).

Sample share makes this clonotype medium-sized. The CDR3 loop reads CASSEEGTKLFF. The CDR3 DNA follows: TGCGCCAGCAGTGAGGAAGGGACCAAACTGTTTTTT. The chain combines TRBV10-2 with TRBJ1-4; D might be TRBD1 (5 bases). CDR1 and CDR2 from the germline V gene are WSHSY and SAAADI. V was clipped by 2 bases and J by 11 bases, with 9 bases between them. The CDR3 has 12 residues.

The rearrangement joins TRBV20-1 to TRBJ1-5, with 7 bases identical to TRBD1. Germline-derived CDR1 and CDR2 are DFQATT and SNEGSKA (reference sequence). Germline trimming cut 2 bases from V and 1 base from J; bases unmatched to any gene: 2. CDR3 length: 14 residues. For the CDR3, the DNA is TGCAGTGCTAGACAGACAGGGAGCAATCAGCCCCAGCATTTT. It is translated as CSARQTGSNQPQHF.

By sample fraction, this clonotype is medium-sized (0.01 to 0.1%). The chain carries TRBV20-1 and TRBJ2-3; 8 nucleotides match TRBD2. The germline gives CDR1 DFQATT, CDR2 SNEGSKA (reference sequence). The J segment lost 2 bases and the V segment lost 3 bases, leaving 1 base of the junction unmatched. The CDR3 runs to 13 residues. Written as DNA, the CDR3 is TGCAGTGCTAGCGGGGGGGCCACAGATACGCAGTATTTT. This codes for CSASGGATDTQYF.

As DNA, the CDR3 is TGTGCCAGCAGCTCTGGCCCAGGGGCCACAGATACGCAGTATTTT. Translating gives CASSSGPGATDTQYF. The J gene is TRBJ2-3, the V gene TRBV5-6; maybe TRBD1 (6 bases). V lost 3 bases and J 2 bases, leaving 13 bases between the germline ends. CDR1 SGHDT and CDR2 YYEEEE come from the germline V gene. This CDR3 comprises 15 residues.

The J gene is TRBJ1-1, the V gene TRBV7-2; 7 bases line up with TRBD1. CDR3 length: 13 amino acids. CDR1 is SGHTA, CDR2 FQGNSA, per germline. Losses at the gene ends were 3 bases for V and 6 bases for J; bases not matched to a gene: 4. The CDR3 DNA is TGTGCCAGCAGCTTCTCGACAGGGCCTGAAGCTTTCTTT. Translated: CASSFSTGPEAFF.

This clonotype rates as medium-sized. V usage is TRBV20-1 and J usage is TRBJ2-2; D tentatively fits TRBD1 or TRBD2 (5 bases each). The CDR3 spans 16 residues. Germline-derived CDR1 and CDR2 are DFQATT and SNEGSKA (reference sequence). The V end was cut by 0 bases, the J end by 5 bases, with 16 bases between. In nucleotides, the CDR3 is TGCAGTGCTAGAGATGCTACCGGTGGGGGTACCGGGGAGCTGTTTTTT. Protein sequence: CSARDATGGGTGELFF.

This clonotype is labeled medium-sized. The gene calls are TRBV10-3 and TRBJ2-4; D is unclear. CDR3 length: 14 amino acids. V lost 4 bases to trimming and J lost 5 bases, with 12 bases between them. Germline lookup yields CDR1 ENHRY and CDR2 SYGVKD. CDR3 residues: CAISGDQVQNIQYF. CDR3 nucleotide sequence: TGTGCCATCAGTGGAGACCAAGTCCAAAACATTCAGTACTTC.

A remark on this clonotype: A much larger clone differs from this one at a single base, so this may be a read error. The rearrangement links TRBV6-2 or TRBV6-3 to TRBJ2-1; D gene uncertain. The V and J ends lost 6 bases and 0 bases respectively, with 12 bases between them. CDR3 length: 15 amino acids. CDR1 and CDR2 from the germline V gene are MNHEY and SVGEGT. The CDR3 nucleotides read TGTGCCAGCAGCAAGCCCACAAGCTCCTACAATGAGCAGTTCTTC. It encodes CASSKPTSSYNEQFF.

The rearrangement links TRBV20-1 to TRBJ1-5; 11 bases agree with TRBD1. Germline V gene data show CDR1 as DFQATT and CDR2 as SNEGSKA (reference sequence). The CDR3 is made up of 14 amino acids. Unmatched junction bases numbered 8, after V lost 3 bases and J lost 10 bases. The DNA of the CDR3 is TGCAGTGCTAGGCGGACAGGGGGCAACTTACCCCAGCATTTT. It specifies CSARRTGGNLPQHF.